This T cell receptor (beta chain) was sequenced during a study of T cells in Graves' hyperthyroidism and ophthalmopathy. Study-level points and caveats: Among thyroid clonotypes expanded above 0.001, most also appeared in blood. A model of 13 V-J features distinguished ophthalmopathy from stable hyperthyroidism.

The CDR3 length is 13 residues. Germline CDR1 and CDR2: MNHNS and SASEGT. Trimming cost V 6 bases and J 6 bases, with 11 bases left between them. The PBMCs were sourced from fresh peripheral blood (around 10 ml). Template material for amplifying TCR beta CDR3 regions consisted of RNA transcripts. The HTBI set primed first-round TCR CDR3 RT-PCR. One entry per CDR3 protein, called by TCRdb with MiXCR from the multiplex PCR reads. The sample contains some 490,000 distinct CDR3 sequences, approximately 23% of which appear only once. Concerning this clonotype itself: Its cognate antigen is unknown.

The sequence derives from an older woman with Graves' ophthalmopathy. Material: blood. The chain joins TRBV6-1 to TRBJ1-4, with D hard to call. CDR3 nucleotide sequence: TGTGCCAGCAGCGCGGTGTTCTATGAAAAACTGTTTTTT. As protein: CASSAVFYEKLFF.